The subject of this entry is one T cell receptor beta chain. The antigen remains unidentified. One base away lies a much larger clone, so this may be a sequencing read error. The entry originates in a study of glioma-infiltrating T cells. Study-level points and caveats: Non-neoplastic patients had below-expected tissue-blood divergence, while all gliomas exceeded expectation. Very few CDR3 sequences were shared between tissue and blood.

This CDR3 region has 15 residues. V lost 7 bases, J lost 0 bases, and 6 bases stayed unmatched. Germline loops: CDR1 SNHLY, CDR2 FYNNEI. Using RNA template, CDR3s of TCR alpha and beta were amplified with iRepertoire arm-PCR. For one-step reverse transcription and amplification, 100-400 ng of tissue mRNA or PBMC total RNA was used. TCRdb re-called the multiplex PCR reads through MiXCR, storing one row per CDR3 protein. The top ten hold 20% of the sample, which has fewer than 250,000 distinct CDR3 sequences, 32% seen once. The receptor comes from a human donor with low-grade glioma or glioblastoma, undergoing nonglioma brain surgery, or in good health (not recorded which). The chain uses TRBV2 and TRBJ2-5, with 9 bases fitting TRBD2. Material for sequencing was glioma tissue, nonneoplastic brain tissue, or PBMCs (not recorded which). CDR3 sequence: CASIPTSGNQETQYF. The CDR3 coding sequence is TGTGCCAGCATTCCGACTAGCGGCAACCAAGAGACCCAGTACTTC.